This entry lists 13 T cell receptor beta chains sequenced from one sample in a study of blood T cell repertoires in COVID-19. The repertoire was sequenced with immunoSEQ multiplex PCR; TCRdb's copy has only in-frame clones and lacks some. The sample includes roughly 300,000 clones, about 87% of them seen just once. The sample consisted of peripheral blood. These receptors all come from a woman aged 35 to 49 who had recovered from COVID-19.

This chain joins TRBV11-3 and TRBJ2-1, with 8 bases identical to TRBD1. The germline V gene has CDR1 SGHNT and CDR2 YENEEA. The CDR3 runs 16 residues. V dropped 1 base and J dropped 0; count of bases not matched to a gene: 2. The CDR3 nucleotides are TGTGCCAGCAGCTTAGGGGGGACAGGCTCCTACAATGAGCAGTTCTTC. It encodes CASSLGGTGSYNEQFF.

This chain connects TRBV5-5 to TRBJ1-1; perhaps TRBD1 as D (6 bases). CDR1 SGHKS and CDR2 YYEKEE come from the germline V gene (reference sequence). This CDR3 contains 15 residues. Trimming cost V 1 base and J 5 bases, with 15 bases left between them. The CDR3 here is CASSLSGGLATEAFF. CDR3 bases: TGTGCCAGCAGCTTGTCTGGGGGCTTGGCAACTGAAGCTTTCTTT. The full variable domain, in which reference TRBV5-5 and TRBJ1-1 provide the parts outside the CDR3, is DAGVTQSPTHLIKTRGQQVTLRCSPISGHKSVSWYQQVLGQGPQFIFQYYEKEERGRGNFPDRFSARQFPNYSSELNVNALLLGDSALYLCASSLSGGLATEAFFGQGTRLTVV.

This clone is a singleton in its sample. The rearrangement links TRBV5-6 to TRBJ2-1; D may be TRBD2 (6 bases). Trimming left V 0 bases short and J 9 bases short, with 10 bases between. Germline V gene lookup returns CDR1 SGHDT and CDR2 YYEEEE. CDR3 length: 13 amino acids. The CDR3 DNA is TGTGCCAGCAGCTTGGCCGAGGGAGGTGAGCAGTTCTTC. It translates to CASSLAEGGEQFF. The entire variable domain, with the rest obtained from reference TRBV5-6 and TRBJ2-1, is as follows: DAGVTQSPTHLIKTRGQQVTLRCSPKSGHDTVSWYQQALGQGPQFIFQYYEEEERQRGNFPDRFSGHQFPNYSSELNVNALLLGDSALYLCASSLAEGGEQFFGPGTRLTVL.

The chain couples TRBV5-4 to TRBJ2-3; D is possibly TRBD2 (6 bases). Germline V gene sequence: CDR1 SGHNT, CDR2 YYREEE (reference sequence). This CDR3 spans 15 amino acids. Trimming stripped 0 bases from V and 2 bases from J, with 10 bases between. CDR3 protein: CASSLGPGVTDTQYF. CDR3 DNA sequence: TGTGCCAGCAGCTTGGGTCCGGGGGTCACAGATACGCAGTATTTT.

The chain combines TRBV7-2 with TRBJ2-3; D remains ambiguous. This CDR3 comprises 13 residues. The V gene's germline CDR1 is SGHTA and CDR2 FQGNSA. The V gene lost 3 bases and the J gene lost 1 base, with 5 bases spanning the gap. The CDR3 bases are TGTGCCAGCAGCTTCCAGGGCACAGATACGCAGTATTTT. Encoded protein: CASSFQGTDTQYF.

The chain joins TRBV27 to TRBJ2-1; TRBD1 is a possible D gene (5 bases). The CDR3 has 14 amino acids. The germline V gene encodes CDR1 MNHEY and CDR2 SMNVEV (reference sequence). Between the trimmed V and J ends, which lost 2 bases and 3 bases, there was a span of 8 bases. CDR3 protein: CASSLGQGYNEQFF. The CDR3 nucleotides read TGTGCCAGCAGTTTAGGGCAGGGCTACAATGAGCAGTTCTTC.

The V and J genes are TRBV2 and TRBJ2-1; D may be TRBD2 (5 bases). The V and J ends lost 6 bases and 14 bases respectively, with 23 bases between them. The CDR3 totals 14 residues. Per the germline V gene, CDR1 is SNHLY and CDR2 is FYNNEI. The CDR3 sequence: CASSPSDSQIGEFF. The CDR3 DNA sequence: TGTGCCAGCAGCCCCTCGGACTCACAAATCGGGGAGTTCTTC.

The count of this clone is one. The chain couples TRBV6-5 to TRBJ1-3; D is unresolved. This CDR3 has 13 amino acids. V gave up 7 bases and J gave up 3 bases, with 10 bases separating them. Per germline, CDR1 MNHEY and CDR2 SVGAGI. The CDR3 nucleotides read TGTGCCAGCATTCTATCGGGTGGAAACACCATATATTTT. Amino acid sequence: CASILSGGNTIYF.

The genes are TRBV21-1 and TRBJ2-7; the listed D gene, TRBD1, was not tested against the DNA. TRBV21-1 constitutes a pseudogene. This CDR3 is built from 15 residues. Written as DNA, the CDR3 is TGTGCCAGCAGCAAGGAGGGTCCAGGGGGCTACGAGCAGTACTTC. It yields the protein CASSKEGPGGYEQYF.

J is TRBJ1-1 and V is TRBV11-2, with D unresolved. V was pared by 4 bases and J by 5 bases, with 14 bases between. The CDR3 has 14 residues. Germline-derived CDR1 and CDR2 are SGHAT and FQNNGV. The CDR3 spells CASSSFRGRTEAFF. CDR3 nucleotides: TGTGCCAGCAGCTCGTTCCGGGGAAGAACTGAAGCTTTCTTT.

CDR3 loop: CASSYFRDRETQYF. The CDR3 nucleotides are TGTGCCAGCAGTTACTTCCGGGACAGGGAGACCCAGTACTTC. The chain combines TRBV6-5 with TRBJ2-5, with 8 bases that match TRBD1. Trimming cost V 1 base and J 5 bases; bases outside gene matches: 3. The germline gives CDR1 MNHEY, CDR2 SVGAGI. This CDR3 has 14 residues.

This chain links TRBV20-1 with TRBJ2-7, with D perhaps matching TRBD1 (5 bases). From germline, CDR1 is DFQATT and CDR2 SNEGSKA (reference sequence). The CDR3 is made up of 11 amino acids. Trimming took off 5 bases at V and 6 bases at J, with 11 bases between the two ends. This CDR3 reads CSAYRSGEQYF. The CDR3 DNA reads TGCAGTGCTTACAGGTCTGGCGAGCAGTACTTC.

CDR3 region: CASTIQTGQTEAFF. The CDR3 DNA reads TGCGCCAGCACCATTCAGACAGGCCAAACTGAAGCTTTCTTT. The chain recombines TRBV5-1 with TRBJ1-1; the D gene is possibly TRBD1 (6 bases). This CDR3 region has 14 residues. The V and J ends lost 6 bases and 5 bases respectively, with 17 bases between them. Germline values: CDR1 SGHRS, CDR2 YFSETQ.